Listed below are T cell receptor beta chains from one sample, sequenced in a study of cytomegalovirus exposure and HLA in healthy donors. Sequencing used immunoSEQ multiplex PCR; TCRdb keeps in-frame clones, though not all of them. In total, the table holds fewer than 100,000 clones. Material for sequencing was PBMCs. Receptor source: a man younger than 35 in good health and CMV-seropositive. CDR3s include the opening cysteine and the closing phenylalanine or tryptophan. A D gene is named only where the DNA matches it firmly.

J,D,V,CDR3,DNA
TRBJ1-5,.,TRBV4-1,CASSHLSNQPQHF,TGCGCCAGCAGCCACCTGAGCAATCAGCCCCAGCATTTT
TRBJ1-2,TRBD1,TRBV19,CASNQPGQSNYGYTF,TGTGCCAGTAACCAACCGGGACAGTCTAACTATGGCTACACCTTC
TRBJ2-7,.,TRBV7-9,CASSLGVGQGHDEQYF,TGTGCCAGCAGCTTAGGCGTGGGTCAGGGGCACGACGAGCAGTACTTC
TRBJ1-1,.,TRBV7-2,CASSLSVNTEAFF,TGTGCCAGCAGCTTATCTGTCAACACTGAAGCTTTCTTT
TRBJ1-1,TRBD1,TRBV9,CASSPIQGTTEAFF,TGTGCCAGCAGCCCAATACAGGGGACCACTGAAGCTTTCTTT
TRBJ1-1,.,TRBV2,CASHRANTEAFF,TGTGCCAGCCACCGAGCGAACACTGAAGCTTTCTTT
TRBJ2-2,TRBD2,TRBV2,CASSVTSGGAAGELFF,TGTGCCAGCAGCGTAACTAGCGGGGGGGCCGCCGGGGAGCTGTTTTTT
TRBJ1-4,.,TRBV27,CASSQRQHNEKLFF,TGTGCCAGCAGCCAGAGACAGCACAATGAAAAACTGTTTTTT
TRBJ2-2,.,TRBV6-1,CASDSHSTGELFF,TGTGCCTCGGACAGTCACTCCACCGGGGAGCTGTTTTTT
TRBJ2-7,TRBD2,TRBV11-2,CASSLAGGPGLQYF,TGTGCCAGCAGCCTAGCGGGAGGGCCGGGGTTGCAGTACTTC
TRBJ1-2,TRBD1,TRBV6-1,CASSTGGDGYTF,TGTGCCAGCAGCACAGGGGGCGATGGCTACACCTTC
TRBJ2-3,TRBD2,TRBV2,CASSEERGLTDTQYF,TGTGCCAGCAGTGAAGAGCGGGGTTTAACAGATACGCAGTATTTT
TRBJ1-2,TRBD1,TRBV19,CASSRSLTGDGGYTF,TGTGCCAGTAGTAGAAGTTTAACAGGGGACGGCGGCTACACCTTC
TRBJ1-1,TRBD1,TRBV5-6,CASRKGTVNTEAFF,TGTGCCAGCAGGAAAGGGACAGTCAACACTGAAGCTTTCTTT
TRBJ1-2,.,TRBV2,CASSLTGNGYTF,TGTGCCAGCAGTTTAACAGGGAATGGCTACACCTTC
TRBJ1-1,TRBD1,TRBV15,CATSRVPGGASTEAFF,TGTGCCACCAGCAGAGTACCAGGGGGCGCTTCCACTGAAGCTTTCTTT
TRBJ2-7,.,TRBV11-2,CASSSGIYEQYF,TGTGCCAGCAGCTCGGGGATCTACGAGCAGTACTTC
TRBJ1-4,.,TRBV28,CASSSPWGRSTNEKLFF,TGTGCCAGCAGTTCCCCGTGGGGGAGGTCAACTAATGAAAAACTGTTTTTT
TRBJ1-1,.,TRBV28,CASSPPLGGGRTEAFF,TGTGCCAGCAGCCCTCCTCTCGGCGGGGGGCGGACTGAAGCTTTCTTT
TRBJ1-6,TRBD1,TRBV6-1,CASSGGTGVSPLHF,TGTGCCAGCAGTGGGGGGACAGGGGTCTCACCCCTCCACTTT
TRBJ1-1,.,TRBV11-1,CASSRYRDTEAFF,TGTGCCAGCAGCCGTTACAGGGACACTGAAGCTTTCTTT
TRBJ1-1,.,TRBV5-1,CASSLGGDESLAFF,TGCGCCAGCAGCTTGGGCGGCGATGAAAGTCTGGCTTTCTTT
TRBJ1-1,.,TRBV10-3,CAISEFGNTEAFF,TGTGCCATCAGTGAGTTCGGGAACACTGAAGCTTTCTTT
TRBJ2-7,.,TRBV19,CASSIGPGEGEQYF,TGTGCCAGTAGTATAGGTCCAGGGGAAGGCGAGCAGTACTTC
TRBJ2-1,TRBD2,TRBV7-2,CASSPPGLATNEQFF,TGTGCCAGCAGCCCCCCCGGACTAGCTACAAATGAGCAGTTCTTC
TRBJ2-1,.,TRBV19,CASSIYDRRNEQFF,TGTGCCAGTAGTATTTATGACAGAAGGAATGAGCAGTTCTTC
TRBJ1-3,TRBD1,TRBV25-1,CASSESGQGNSGNTIYF,TGTGCCAGCAGTGAGTCGGGACAGGGGAACTCTGGAAACACCATATATTTT
TRBJ2-5,TRBD1,TRBV27,CASSLYQDRGLETQYF,TGTGCCAGCAGTTTATATCAGGACAGGGGGCTGGAGACCCAGTACTTC
TRBJ2-7,TRBD2,TRBV4-1,CASSQGKRLAGAYEQYF,TGCGCCAGCAGCCAAGGGAAGAGACTAGCGGGCGCCTACGAGCAGTACTTC
TRBJ2-7,TRBD1,TRBV2,CASSEAGTGTPEQYF,TGTGCCAGCAGTGAAGCTGGGACAGGGACGCCCGAGCAGTACTTC
TRBJ1-1,.,TRBV10-2,CASSEEGVTEAFF,TGCGCCAGCAGTGAAGAAGGAGTCACTGAAGCTTTCTTT
TRBJ2-7,TRBD1,TRBV10-3,CAIGGLLSGQPYEQYF,TGTGCCATCGGGGGCTTACTCTCGGGACAGCCCTACGAGCAGTACTTC
TRBJ1-1,.,TRBV18,CATGVGSQTNTEAFF,TGTGCCACCGGGGTAGGCAGTCAGACGAACACTGAAGCTTTCTTT
TRBJ1-2,.,TRBV7-8,CASSLGGIYGYTF,TGTGCCAGCAGCTTAGGAGGAATCTATGGCTACACCTTC
TRBJ2-3,TRBD1,TRBV4-1,CASRNHLLGTENTDTQYF,TGCGCCAGCAGAAACCACCTCCTTGGGACAGAAAACACAGATACGCAGTATTTT
TRBJ2-5,.,TRBV2,CASSEGEPYQETQYF,TGTGCCAGCAGTGAAGGGGAGCCGTACCAAGAGACCCAGTACTTC
TRBJ2-3,TRBD2,TRBV11-2,CASSLPPIAGDTQYF,TGTGCCAGCAGCCTTCCTCCCATAGCGGGAGATACGCAGTATTTT
TRBJ2-5,.,TRBV27,CASSFTRGETQYF,TGTGCCAGCAGTTTCACTAGGGGGGAGACCCAGTACTTC
TRBJ1-1,.,TRBV4-2,CASRGTGTLYTEAFF,TGTGCCAGCAGGGGAACCGGGACTTTGTACACTGAAGCTTTCTTT
TRBJ1-2,TRBD1,TRBV7-6,CASSPRQGPTNYGYTF,TGTGCCAGCAGCCCACGACAGGGGCCCACTAACTATGGCTACACCTTC
TRBJ1-1,.,TRBV2,CASSIDRNTEAFF,TGTGCCAGCAGTATCGACAGGAACACTGAAGCTTTCTTT